This TCR beta chain appears in the sequencing data of a study of yellow fever vaccine responses in identical twins. MiXCR, run by TCRdb on the RT-PCR reads, gives a single entry per CDR3 protein. The sample lists 30,000 to 40,000 distinct CDR3 sequences; about three fifths were seen once. Germline V gene lookup returns CDR1 SGHAT and CDR2 FQDESV (reference sequence). J gave up 1 base and V 2 bases, and 6 bases lay outside the gene matches. The CDR3 loop spans 17 amino acids. The starting material was T cells from blood (PBMCs), unsorted or a sorted subset (not recorded which), obtained before or after yellow fever vaccination (not recorded which). The V gene is TRBV11-1, the J gene TRBJ1-1, with 11 bases aligning to TRBD1. This sequence originates from a woman in her late teens or twenties who received the yellow fever vaccine. The CDR3 nucleotides are TGTGCCAGCAGCTTATACGGGACAGGGGGAAGGAACACTGAAGCTTTCTTT. This translates into CASSLYGTGGRNTEAFF.